Presented here are 32 T cell receptor beta chains from one specimen sequenced in a study of T cell clonotyping in hematopoietic cell transplantation. The data were produced by immunoSEQ multiplex PCR, yet TCRdb's version contains in-frame clones alone and is incomplete. Altogether 25,000 to 30,000 clones are present, roughly 85% being singletons, with the ten largest covering around 2%. The time point was: recipient sample about 28 days before transplant, after cytoreduction. The sequencing here drew on peripheral blood mononuclear cells, taken before stem cell transplant. The origin of the receptors is a man in his forties with acute myeloid leukemia. Some clones in this sample may be carry-over from other donors' samples.

This chain connects TRBV7-9 to TRBJ1-6; TRBD1 matches 9 bases. Germline lookup yields CDR1 SEHNR and CDR2 FQNEAQ (reference sequence). This CDR3 spans 17 amino acids. V lost 4 bases to trimming and J lost 7 bases; unmatched junction nucleotides: 11. CDR3 residues: CASSSHTWTGVNSPLHF. The CDR3 DNA follows: TGTGCCAGCAGCTCCCATACTTGGACAGGGGTGAATTCACCCCTCCACTTT.

V and J are TRBV18 and TRBJ1-6; D is possibly TRBD1 (6 bases). Germline V gene data show CDR1 as KGHSH and CDR2 as LQKENI. Between the trimmed V and J ends, which lost 3 bases and 10 bases, there was a span of 13 bases. The CDR3 consists of 14 residues. CDR3: CASSPLGGGSPLHF. As DNA, the CDR3 is TGTGCCAGCTCACCGCTCGGGGGCGGGTCACCCCTCCACTTT.

The rearrangement joins TRBV29-1 to TRBJ2-7; 7 bases line up with TRBD1. CDR1 and CDR2 (germline): SQVTM, ANQGSEA. The trim removed 6 bases at V and 2 bases at J, leaving 7 bases unmatched. The CDR3 totals 13 residues. In nucleotides, the CDR3 is TGCAGCGTGACGGGACAGTTCCCCTACGAGCAGTACTTC. It codes for CSVTGQFPYEQYF.

This chain joins TRBV7-2 and TRBJ1-4; tentatively, D is TRBD1 (5 bases). The CDR3 contains 13 residues. From germline, CDR1 is SGHTA and CDR2 FQGNSA. The V and J ends lost 4 bases and 11 bases respectively, with 14 bases between them. The CDR3, as DNA: TGTGCCAGCAGCTCGGTTCAGGGTACTAAACTGTTTTTT. Its translation is CASSSVQGTKLFF. The whole variable domain, filled in from reference TRBV7-2 and TRBJ1-4, reads GAGVSQSPSNKVTEKGKDVELRCDPISGHTALYWYRQSLGQGLEFLIYFQGNSAPDKSGLPSDRFSAERTGGSVSTLTIQRTQQEDSAVYLCASSSVQGTKLFFGSGTQLSVL.

The chain uses TRBV5-6 and TRBJ2-7; 8 positions match TRBD1. This CDR3 has 14 residues. Germline assignment: CDR1 SGHDT and CDR2 YYEEEE. The trim removed 4 bases at V and 2 bases at J, leaving 5 bases unmatched. CDR3 in DNA: TGTGCCAGCAGCACCGGGACAGGCACCTACGAGCAGTACTTC. Protein sequence: CASSTGTGTYEQYF.

The chain recombines TRBV23-1 with TRBJ2-7; D may be TRBD2 (5 bases). TRBV23-1 falls under the ORF class, with uncertain function. The germline V and J ends were trimmed by 0 bases and 6 bases, with 18 bases remaining between them. There are 16 residues in the CDR3. The CDR3 DNA follows: TGCGCCAGCAGTCAATCGCTACTTGACGCGGGCGGCGAGCAGTACTTC. Protein product: CASSQSLLDAGGEQYF.

This rearrangement joins TRBV7-6 to TRBJ2-3, with D perhaps matching TRBD1 (5 bases). In germline, CDR1 is SGHVS, CDR2 FNYEAQ. V lost 5 bases to trimming and J lost 3 bases, with 12 bases between them. This CDR3 has 14 amino acids. CDR3 sequence reads: CASSPYGATDTQYF. The CDR3 bases are TGTGCCAGCAGCCCGTATGGGGCAACAGATACGCAGTATTTT. Based on the CDR3 plus reference TRBV7-6 and TRBJ2-3, the full variable domain is GAGVSQSPRYKVTKRGQDVALRCDPISGHVSLYWYRQALGQGPEFLTYFNYEAQQDKSGLPNDRFSAERPEGSISTLTIQRTEQRDSAMYRCASSPYGATDTQYFGPGTRLTVL.

The table lists this clone with a count of one. The rearrangement links TRBV28 to TRBJ2-2, with unresolved D. The CDR3 totals 14 residues. The ends were cut back, 6 bases at V and 4 bases at J, with 12 bases in the middle. Germline-derived CDR1 and CDR2 are MDHEN and SYDVKM. The CDR3 loop is CASSRAPFTGELFF. In nucleotides, the CDR3 is TGTGCCAGCAGCCGGGCCCCTTTCACCGGGGAGCTGTTTTTT.

V is TRBV30 and J is TRBJ1-1; 7 bases are a match to TRBD1. Germline loops: CDR1 GTSNPN, CDR2 SVGIG (reference sequence). Trimming at V came to 5 bases and at J to 11 bases, leaving 11 bases not matched to a gene. The CDR3 extends over 12 amino acids. DNA for the CDR3: TGTGCCTGGGACTCCGGACAGGTGTGGGCTTTCTTT. Its translation: CAWDSGQVWAFF.

This clone has just a few counts. The chain combines TRBV2 with TRBJ2-2, with no clear D. CDR3 length: 15 amino acids. The ends were cut back, 9 bases at V and 1 base at J, with 15 bases in the middle. CDR1 and CDR2 from the germline V gene are SNHLY and FYNNEI. CDR3: CASAGPSGNTGELFF. The CDR3 coding sequence is TGTGCCAGTGCCGGGCCATCAGGGAACACCGGGGAGCTGTTTTTT.

The chain couples TRBV7-8 to TRBJ2-7; possibly TRBD1 or TRBD2 for D (5 bases each). V lost 5 bases, J lost 3 bases, and 11 bases lay in between. This CDR3 has 13 residues. Germline CDR1 and CDR2: SGHVS and FQNEAQ. CDR3 in amino acids: CASSRGPVYEQYF. The DNA of the CDR3 is TGTGCCAGCAGCCGGGGCCCCGTCTACGAGCAGTACTTC.

The gene calls are TRBV6-5 and TRBJ1-4, with TRBD1 matching over 7 bases. The CDR3 is made up of 14 amino acids. Germline-derived CDR1 and CDR2 are MNHEY and SVGAGI. V gave up 5 bases and J gave up 7 bases; unmatched junction bases: 7. CDR3: CASSPGTVGEKLFF. The CDR3 nucleotides are TGTGCCAGCAGTCCCGGGACAGTCGGTGAAAAACTGTTTTTT.

This sequence joins TRBV9 and TRBJ2-1; 11 bases are a match to TRBD2. With 0 bases clipped from V and 2 bases from J, the junction kept 1 base outside the gene matches. The V gene's germline CDR1 is SGDLS and CDR2 YYNGEE. The CDR3 extends over 16 amino acids. CDR3 residues: CASSVELAGAYNEQFF. The CDR3 DNA reads as TGTGCCAGCAGCGTAGAACTAGCGGGAGCCTACAATGAGCAGTTCTTC.

In DNA, the CDR3 is TGTGCCAGCAGCCAAGAGGGGGGTTTGGGGCCCCAGCATTTT. It encodes CASSQEGGLGPQHF. The chain couples TRBV4-2 to TRBJ1-5; possibly TRBD1 for D (5 bases). V lost 0 bases to trimming and J lost 9 bases, with 12 bases between them. Per the germline V gene, CDR1 is LGHNA and CDR2 is YNFKEQ. The CDR3 covers 14 residues.

V gene TRBV29-1 combines with J gene TRBJ1-2; D call uncertain. The V gene lost 1 base and the J gene lost 8 bases, with 14 bases spanning the gap. The CDR3 has 13 residues. Germline assignment: CDR1 SQVTM and CDR2 ANQGSEA. DNA of the CDR3: TGCAGCGTTGAAGTCGCACCGTTTAGCGGCTACACCTTC. Amino acid sequence: CSVEVAPFSGYTF.

The V gene is TRBV9, the J gene TRBJ1-1; 10 nucleotides agree with TRBD1. This CDR3 comprises 18 residues. CDR1 and CDR2 from the germline V gene are SGDLS and YYNGEE. The J segment lost 0 bases and the V segment lost 2 bases, leaving 10 bases of the junction unmatched. The CDR3 DNA reads as TGTGCCAGCAGCGTGACAGGGGGCCTTTCGACGATGAACACTGAAGCTTTCTTT. As protein: CASSVTGGLSTMNTEAFF. Looking up the rest from reference TRBV9 and TRBJ1-1 gives the full variable domain: DSGVTQTPKHLITATGQRVTLRCSPRSGDLSVYWYQQSLDQGLQFLIQYYNGEERAKGNILERFSAQQFPDLHSELNLSSLELGDSALYFCASSVTGGLSTMNTEAFFGQGTRLTVV.

This clone was seen once. The DNA is left out, because the CDR3 cannot be placed on it with certainty; the CDR3 is given as TCRdb lists it. This sequence joins TRBV7-9 and TRBJ1-4; the table's D gene call, TRBD1, was not cross checked with the DNA. Both ends counted, the CDR3 spans 16 residues. CDR1 and CDR2 (germline): SEHNR, FQNEAQ (reference sequence). The CDR3 reads CASSSPDSSSGEKLFF.

The rearrangement uses TRBV25-1 and TRBJ1-2; perhaps TRBD1 as D (6 bases). Germline V gene lookup returns CDR1 MGHDK and CDR2 SYGVNS. The V and J ends lost 3 bases and 4 bases respectively, with 9 bases between them. This CDR3 contains 13 residues. The CDR3 region is CASSETGLYGYTF. As DNA, the CDR3 is TGTGCCAGCAGTGAGACAGGTCTCTATGGCTACACCTTC.

The J gene is TRBJ2-7, the V gene TRBV11-3, with D hard to call. The CDR3 is 14 amino acids. Trimming removed 1 base from V and 0 bases from J, with 7 bases in between. In germline, CDR1 is SGHNT, CDR2 YENEEA. The CDR3 is CASSLGASSYEQYF. The CDR3 bases are TGTGCCAGCAGCTTAGGGGCCAGCTCCTACGAGCAGTACTTC.

The J gene is TRBJ1-5, the V gene TRBV4-1, with D unclear. Per the germline V gene, CDR1 is MGHRA and CDR2 is YSYEKL. The length of the CDR3 is 17 residues. V was trimmed by 2 bases and J by 7 bases, leaving 21 bases between them. The DNA for the CDR3 is TGCGCCAGCAGCCAACGCGAAACGGGGTCCTTTCCCCAGCCCCAGCATTTT. This translates into CASSQRETGSFPQPQHF.

The CDR3 DNA reads as TGTGCCAGCGCTGGACACCTTAACTATGGCTACACCTTC. Its protein is CASAGHLNYGYTF. The chain uses TRBV6-1 and TRBJ1-2; TRBD1 is a possible D gene (5 bases). V gave up 8 bases and J gave up 1 base, with 11 bases separating them. CDR1 and CDR2 (germline): MNHNS, SASEGT. This CDR3 spans 13 amino acids.

This clone was detected only a few times. The CDR3 DNA reads TGTGCCAGCAGCGGGGGGAAGATCGGCTACACCTTC. Encoded protein: CASSGGKIGYTF. V and J are TRBV14 and TRBJ1-2, with D tentatively TRBD1 (5 bases). Trimming cost V 5 bases and J 8 bases, with 12 bases left between them. From germline, CDR1 is SGHDN and CDR2 FVKESK. This CDR3 has 12 residues.

V is TRBV18 and J is TRBJ1-4; tentatively, D is TRBD1 (5 bases). CDR3 length equals 15 residues. Trimming pared 1 base from V and 7 bases from J, leaving 13 bases between. Germline V gene data show CDR1 as KGHSH and CDR2 as LQKENI. The CDR3 DNA sequence: TGTGCCAGCTCACCACTGCGGGACGCTCGTGAAAAACTGTTTTTT. This translates into CASSPLRDAREKLFF.

The CDR3 reads CASSGGDRDPATGELFF. In DNA, the CDR3 is TGTGCCAGCAGCGGGGGGGACAGGGACCCCGCTACCGGGGAGCTGTTTTTT. The rearrangement joins TRBV5-6 to TRBJ2-2, with TRBD1 matching over 9 bases. The CDR3 covers 17 residues. Germline lookup yields CDR1 SGHDT and CDR2 YYEEEE. The junction had 12 bases not matched to a gene; V was cut back by 4 bases and J by 5 bases.

The chain is built from TRBV5-4 and TRBJ2-1; no clear D. V shed 1 base and J shed 7 bases, with 3 bases lying between them. Germline CDR1 is SGHNT and CDR2 is YYREEE (reference sequence). This CDR3 contains 11 residues. CDR3 sequence reads: CASSLSNEQFF. Here the CDR3 DNA reads TGTGCCAGCAGCTTGTCGAATGAGCAGTTCTTC.

The chain links TRBV6-5 to TRBJ1-5, with 8 bases aligning to TRBD1. The J segment lost 3 bases and the V segment lost 4 bases, leaving 5 bases of the junction unmatched. The CDR3 sequence is 15 residues long. Germline assignment: CDR1 MNHEY and CDR2 SVGAGI. In nucleotides, the CDR3 is TGTGCCAGCAGTTCGACAGGGGATTTCAATCAGCCCCAGCATTTT. It yields the protein CASSSTGDFNQPQHF.

The chain links TRBV7-8 to TRBJ2-7, with no clear D. Germline V lookup: CDR1 SGHVS, CDR2 FQNEAQ. The CDR3 covers 15 residues. Trimming shortened V by 6 bases and J by 0 bases, and 15 bases separated the two germline ends. CDR3 sequence reads: CASRPSLGPSYEQYF. CDR3 nucleotide sequence: TGTGCCAGCAGACCCTCCTTAGGTCCCTCCTACGAGCAGTACTTC.

The chain uses TRBV5-6 and TRBJ2-4, with D unresolved. Germline CDR1 reads SGHDT; CDR2 reads YYEEEE. The CDR3 has 15 amino acids. V was clipped by 4 bases and J by 0 bases, with 11 bases between them. DNA of the CDR3: TGTGCCAGCAGCATCCACGGCCTAGCCAAAAACATTCAGTACTTC. This gives the protein CASSIHGLAKNIQYF.

The chain's CDR3 is CASRIQSGYEQYF. In DNA, the CDR3 is TGTGCCAGCAGAATTCAGAGTGGCTACGAGCAGTACTTC. This rearrangement joins TRBV6-1 to TRBJ2-7; unclear D gene. V lost 6 bases to trimming and J lost 3 bases, with 12 bases between them. CDR3 length: 13 residues. The germline gives CDR1 MNHNS, CDR2 SASEGT.

The V and J genes are TRBV5-1 and TRBJ2-2; TRBD1 agrees at 9 bases. V lost 3 bases, J lost 5 bases, and 11 bases stayed unmatched. The V gene's germline CDR1 is SGHRS and CDR2 YFSETQ. The CDR3 is 17 amino acids. The DNA for the CDR3 is TGCGCCAGCAGCTCGGGATCTACAGGGGGCCGAACCGGGGAGCTGTTTTTT. As protein: CASSSGSTGGRTGELFF.

The chain recombines TRBV7-2 with TRBJ2-5, with TRBD2 matching over 8 bases. Per germline, CDR1 SGHTA and CDR2 FQGNSA. The CDR3 has 16 residues. V shed 1 base, J shed 2 bases, and the junction held 6 bases outside the gene matches. The CDR3 DNA is TGTGCCAGCAGCTTAGGGTTTGGCGGGGGGCAAGAGACCCAGTACTTC. Translated, it gives CASSLGFGGGQETQYF.

Comments on this clone: At one of its ends the junction is not consistent with the germline gene, which may arise from a read error. V and J are TRBV7-7 and TRBJ2-5; the D call may be TRBD1 or TRBD2 (6 bases each). There are 16 residues in the CDR3. Germline V gives CDR1 SSHAT, CDR2 FNYEAQ (reference sequence). The CDR3 protein is CASSTGRLFFQETQYF. DNA of the CDR3: TGTGCTAGCAGCACAGGGAGGCTTTTTTTCCAAGAGACCCAGTACTTC.